The next 27 T cell receptor beta chains were all read from a single sample in a study of T cell responses to AZD1222 COVID-19 vaccine. Assay used: immunoSEQ multiplex PCR; TCRdb lists only in-frame clones, some missing. The table has about 110,000 clones, over 85% seen once. This specimen was peripheral blood, taken on day 0 of AZD1222 vaccination. Receptors originate from an adult in good health.

The chain couples TRBV5-4 to TRBJ2-5, with TRBD1 matching 11 bases. Germline V lookup: CDR1 SGHNT, CDR2 YYREEE (reference sequence). The V gene end was trimmed by 2 bases and the J gene end by 5 bases; junction bases not matched to a gene: 2. The CDR3 sequence is 14 residues long. The CDR3 nucleotides are TGTGCCAGCAGCTTAGGGACAGGGGGGGAGACCCAGTACTTC. Residues: CASSLGTGGETQYF.

V usage is TRBV6-5 and J usage is TRBJ2-7, with D perhaps matching TRBD1 or TRBD2 (5 bases each). The V and J ends lost 6 bases and 3 bases respectively, with 12 bases between them. Per the germline V gene, CDR1 is MNHEY and CDR2 is SVGAGI. The CDR3 contains 13 residues. CDR3 nucleotides: TGTGCCAGCAGCTGGGGACCGAACTACGAGCAGTACTTC. It yields the protein CASSWGPNYEQYF.

This clone was recorded only once. V and J are TRBV6-1 and TRBJ1-5; D gene unclear. CDR1 MNHNS and CDR2 SASEGT come from the germline V gene. V was trimmed by 3 bases and J by 4 bases, leaving 7 bases between them. The CDR3 spans 13 residues. CDR3 DNA: TGTGCCAGCAGTGATTTATGGAATCAGCCCCAGCATTTT. As protein: CASSDLWNQPQHF.

This clone has a single count. The chain uses TRBV9 and TRBJ1-6, with a tentative D call TRBD1 (6 bases). The germline V gene encodes CDR1 SGDLS and CDR2 YYNGEE. Trimming took off 2 bases at V and 13 bases at J, with 16 bases between the two ends. CDR3 size: 14 residues. In nucleotides, the CDR3 is TGTGCCAGCAGCGTTGCGGGGTATGGGGGCCCCCTCCACTTT. Translation: CASSVAGYGGPLHF.

V and J are TRBV19 and TRBJ1-5; possibly TRBD1 for D (6 bases). CDR3 length: 15 residues. The germline gives CDR1 LNHDA, CDR2 SQIVND (reference sequence). Trimming took 5 bases from V and 1 from J, leaving 12 bases between them. DNA for the CDR3: TGTGCCAGTAGTGTGGGGGGCACGAGCAATCAGCCCCAGCATTTT. Encoded protein: CASSVGGTSNQPQHF.

This chain connects TRBV6-5 to TRBJ2-5, with TRBD1 matching 8 bases. Germline CDR1 reads MNHEY; CDR2 reads SVGAGI. CDR3 size: 14 residues. With V trimmed by 4 bases and J by 5 bases, 6 bases remained unmatched. CDR3 coding DNA: TGTGCCAGCAGTTCCCCGGACAGGGTTGAGACCCAGTACTTC. Amino acids: CASSSPDRVETQYF.

The chain joins TRBV30 to TRBJ1-2, with 8 bases lining up with TRBD1. The CDR3 totals 13 residues. With V trimmed by 0 bases and J by 7 bases, 4 bases remained unmatched. Germline loops: CDR1 GTSNPN, CDR2 SVGIG (reference sequence). DNA of the CDR3: TGTGCCTGGAGTGTACAGGGGGTGGCTGGCTACACCTTC. Translating it yields CAWSVQGVAGYTF.

This chain links TRBV7-9 with TRBJ1-2; D gene unclear. This CDR3 is built from 14 residues. V was shortened by 8 bases and J by 0 bases, with 13 bases between the two germline ends. In germline, CDR1 is SEHNR, CDR2 FQNEAQ (reference sequence). DNA of the CDR3: TGTGCCAGCCTCGATCCAGAAACTAACTATGGCTACACCTTC. It is translated as CASLDPETNYGYTF.

J is TRBJ2-3 and V is TRBV5-5; D might be TRBD1 or TRBD2, each matching 6 bases. With 2 bases removed from V and 4 bases from J, the gap between germline ends came to 11 bases. Germline-derived CDR1 and CDR2 are SGHKS and YYEKEE (reference sequence). This CDR3 spans 14 amino acids. DNA of the CDR3: TGTGCCAGCAGCTTCTCGGGGGCCTCAGATACGCAGTATTTT. Amino acid sequence: CASSFSGASDTQYF. The variable domain in full, with the rest retrieved from reference TRBV5-5 and TRBJ2-3, is DAGVTQSPTHLIKTRGQQVTLRCSPISGHKSVSWYQQVLGQGPQFIFQYYEKEERGRGNFPDRFSARQFPNYSSELNVNALLLGDSALYLCASSFSGASDTQYFGPGTRLTVL.

This clone was seen a handful of times. The chain combines TRBV7-9 with TRBJ1-6; the match to TRBD1 covers 11 bases. This CDR3 has 15 residues. The junction had 1 base not matched to a gene; V was cut back by 3 bases and J by 6 bases. Germline V gene lookup returns CDR1 SEHNR and CDR2 FQNEAQ (reference sequence). DNA for the CDR3: TGTGCCAGCAGCTTTGGGACAGGGGGTAATTCACCCCTCCACTTT. Translation: CASSFGTGGNSPLHF.

The rearrangement uses TRBV6-6 and TRBJ1-3; 7 positions agree with TRBD1. The CDR3 totals 16 residues. Germline lookup yields CDR1 MNHNY and CDR2 SVGAGI (reference sequence). V lost 5 bases, J lost 8 bases, and 15 bases stayed unmatched. CDR3 bases: TGTGCCAGCAGTCCACAACTGCAGGGGGAGGCGGACACCATATATTTT. The encoded protein is CASSPQLQGEADTIYF.

The chain uses TRBV10-3 and TRBJ1-6; perhaps TRBD1 as D (5 bases). In germline, CDR1 is ENHRY, CDR2 SYGVKD. Trimming cost V 6 bases and J 10 bases, with 10 bases left between them. The CDR3 is 12 amino acids. DNA for the CDR3: TGTGCCATCAGCGAGGGGCCCTCACCCCTCCACTTT. The encoded protein is CAISEGPSPLHF.

The chain links TRBV5-8 to TRBJ2-7; D ambiguous. The ends were cut back, 4 bases at V and 0 bases at J, with 11 bases in the middle. The V gene's germline CDR1 is SGHTS and CDR2 YDEGEE. The CDR3 is 14 residues long. Written as DNA, the CDR3 is TGTGCCAGCAGCCTCGGGCGGACCTCCTACGAGCAGTACTTC. Translated, it gives CASSLGRTSYEQYF.

CDR3 residues: CASSSDGGTYEQYF. For the CDR3, the DNA is TGTGCCAGCAGCTCGGACGGAGGTACCTACGAGCAGTACTTC. This chain links TRBV6-5 with TRBJ2-7; D is possibly TRBD2 (5 bases). The CDR3 has 14 residues. Looked up from germline, CDR1 is MNHEY and CDR2 is SVGAGI. Trimming removed 6 bases at V and 2 bases at J, with 14 bases between.

The chain has TRBV6-5 and TRBJ2-2; possible D gene TRBD2, 6 bases. The V gene's germline CDR1 is MNHEY and CDR2 SVGAGI. The CDR3 runs 15 residues. Trimming removed 7 bases from V and 0 bases from J, with 12 bases in between. The CDR3 is CASMVGGTNTGELFF. DNA of the CDR3: TGTGCCAGCATGGTTGGCGGGACGAACACCGGGGAGCTGTTTTTT.

The chain recombines TRBV29-1 with TRBJ2-3, with D unresolved. The CDR3 has 13 amino acids. V dropped 8 bases and J dropped 1 base, with 13 bases sitting between them. Germline loops: CDR1 SQVTM, CDR2 ANQGSEA. The CDR3 protein is CSSAPSGTDTQYF. CDR3 bases: TGCAGCTCTGCTCCCTCGGGCACAGATACGCAGTATTTT.

This chain connects TRBV7-2 to TRBJ2-3; D remains unclear. This CDR3 comprises 13 residues. Trimming removed 2 bases from V and 4 bases from J, with 7 bases in between. Germline CDR1 reads SGHTA; CDR2 reads FQGNSA. CDR3 in amino acids: CASSLTRPDTQYF. CDR3 DNA: TGTGCCAGCAGCTTAACTCGCCCAGATACGCAGTATTTT.

The J gene is TRBJ2-7, the V gene TRBV19; TRBD2 agrees at 7 bases. Germline V gene data show CDR1 as LNHDA and CDR2 as SQIVND (reference sequence). V lost 4 bases to trimming and J lost 2 bases; unmatched junction nucleotides: 5. This CDR3 comprises 14 residues. This CDR3 is CASSTGGTTYEQYF. The CDR3, as DNA: TGTGCCAGTAGTACGGGAGGTACCACCTACGAGCAGTACTTC. The variable domain in full, with the rest retrieved from reference TRBV19 and TRBJ2-7, is DGGITQSPKYLFRKEGQNVTLSCEQNLNHDAMYWYRQDPGQGLRLIYYSQIVNDFQKGDIAEGYSVSREKKESFPLTVTSAQKNPTAFYLCASSTGGTTYEQYFGPGTRLTVT.

The CDR3 loop reads CASSPYSAASTAQHF. The CDR3 DNA reads as TGTGCCAGCAGTCCCTACTCGGCAGCGAGCACGGCCCAGCATTTT. V gene TRBV28 combines with J gene TRBJ1-5; no clear D. Germline loops: CDR1 MDHEN, CDR2 SYDVKM. The germline V and J ends were trimmed by 5 bases and 11 bases, with 22 bases remaining between them. The CDR3 totals 15 residues.

The V call is TRBV6-1, the J call TRBJ2-5, with D unresolved. This CDR3 is 14 amino acids long. Trimming pared 2 bases from V and 1 base from J, leaving 8 bases between. The germline gives CDR1 MNHNS, CDR2 SASEGT. Written as DNA, the CDR3 is TGTGCCAGCAGTGAATCTTCTAGCCAAGAGACCCAGTACTTC. Protein product: CASSESSSQETQYF.

The chain couples TRBV6-5 to TRBJ1-2; unclear D gene. Trimming cost V 4 bases and J 5 bases, with 17 bases left between them. The CDR3 sequence is 15 residues long. CDR1 and CDR2 from the germline V gene are MNHEY and SVGAGI. Here the CDR3 reads CASSFARDSTYGYTF. The DNA of the CDR3 is TGTGCCAGCAGTTTCGCACGGGATAGTACTTATGGCTACACCTTC.

The gene calls are TRBV24-1 and TRBJ2-2; D gene uncertain. Looked up from germline, CDR1 is KGHDR and CDR2 is SFDVKD. Trimming stripped 4 bases from V and 1 base from J, with 12 bases between. The CDR3 extends over 16 amino acids. The chain's CDR3 is CATSDPAGVNTGELFF. The CDR3 region has the DNA TGTGCCACCAGTGACCCGGCCGGCGTGAACACCGGGGAGCTGTTTTTT.

The chain employs TRBV5-1 and TRBJ2-4; D is uncertain. Between the trimmed V and J ends, which lost 0 bases and 12 bases, there was a span of 16 bases. CDR3 size: 14 residues. Per the germline V gene, CDR1 is SGHRS and CDR2 is YFSETQ. The CDR3 sequence is CASSLGTTRLGQYF. The CDR3 region has the DNA TGCGCCAGCAGCTTGGGTACAACTCGGCTGGGTCAGTACTTC.

This chain uses TRBV6-5 with TRBJ2-3; no reliable D call. Per the germline V gene, CDR1 is MNHEY and CDR2 is SVGAGI. Trimming took 2 bases from V and 4 from J, leaving 10 bases between them. CDR3 length: 14 amino acids. CDR3 region: CASSYRPRADTQYF. The CDR3 DNA reads as TGTGCCAGCAGTTACCGTCCTCGGGCAGATACGCAGTATTTT.

V is TRBV19 and J is TRBJ2-5; tentatively, D is TRBD2 (7 bases). The CDR3 has 15 amino acids. Germline CDR1 is LNHDA and CDR2 is SQIVND (reference sequence). V lost 7 bases, J lost 2 bases, and 17 bases lay in between. The CDR3 DNA reads as TGTGCCAGTAATCTCGGGGGGCCGAGGCAAGAGACCCAGTACTTC. Amino acid sequence: CASNLGGPRQETQYF.

The CDR3 region is CASSEQRGPNYGYTF. DNA for the CDR3: TGTGCCAGCAGTGAACAACGAGGGCCGAACTATGGCTACACCTTC. This rearrangement joins TRBV6-4 to TRBJ1-2; D ambiguous. The CDR3 runs to 15 residues. The ends were cut back, 3 bases at V and 2 bases at J, with 13 bases in the middle. Germline V CDR1 and CDR2: MRHNA, SNTAGT.

The chain has TRBV5-8 and TRBJ2-1; tentatively, D is TRBD1 (5 bases). This CDR3 has 12 residues. V was shortened by 6 bases and J by 4 bases, with 8 bases between the two germline ends. Germline lookup yields CDR1 SGHTS and CDR2 YDEGEE. CDR3 protein: CASNGQYNEQFF. The CDR3 region has the DNA TGTGCCAGCAACGGACAATACAATGAGCAGTTCTTC.